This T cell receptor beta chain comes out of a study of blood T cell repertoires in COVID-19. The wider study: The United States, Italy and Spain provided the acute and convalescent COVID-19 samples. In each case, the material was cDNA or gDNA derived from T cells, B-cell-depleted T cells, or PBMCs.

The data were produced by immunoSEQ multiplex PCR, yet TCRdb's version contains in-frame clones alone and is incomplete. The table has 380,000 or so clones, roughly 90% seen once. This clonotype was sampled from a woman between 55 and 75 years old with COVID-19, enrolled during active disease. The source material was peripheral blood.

The CDR3 loop reads CASSSDRGETQYF. CDR3 coding DNA: TGTGCCAGCAGCTCGGACAGAGGAGAGACCCAGTACTTC. The J gene is TRBJ2-5, the V gene TRBV7-7; the D gene is possibly TRBD1 (6 bases). Germline loops: CDR1 SSHAT, CDR2 FNYEAQ (reference sequence). V lost 4 bases to trimming and J lost 4 bases, with 10 bases between them. This CDR3 has 13 residues.